What follows are 12 T cell receptor beta chains derived from one specimen sequenced in a study of T cells in localized non-small cell lung cancer. The repertoire was sequenced with immunoSEQ multiplex PCR; TCRdb's copy has only in-frame clones and lacks some. The profile covers around 91,000 clones, with over 80% appearing a single time and roughly 15% taken by the ten largest. Here the sequenced sample was peripheral blood, taken before any cancer treatment. These receptors all come from a man aged 40 to 69 with stage I squamous cell lung carcinoma.

The chain has TRBV11-2 and TRBJ2-2; D unresolved. The germline CDR1 and CDR2 sequences are SGHAT and FQNNGV. The V gene lost 3 bases and the J gene lost 6 bases, with 8 bases spanning the gap. The CDR3 extends over 13 amino acids. The CDR3 is CASSFTFPGELFF. The CDR3 DNA sequence: TGTGCCAGCAGCTTCACTTTCCCCGGGGAGCTGTTTTTT. Full variable domain (remainder filled in from reference TRBV11-2 and TRBJ2-2): EAGVAQSPRYKIIEKRQSVAFWCNPISGHATLYWYQQILGQGPKLLIQFQNNGVVDDSQLPKDRFSAERLKGVDSTLKIQPAKLEDSAVYLCASSFTFPGELFFGEGSRLTVL.

In this sample, this clone turned up a few times. This chain connects TRBV6-6 to TRBJ1-2; D not resolved. V was trimmed by 4 bases and J by 0 bases, leaving 9 bases between them. Germline V gene sequence: CDR1 MNHNY, CDR2 SVGAGI (reference sequence). The CDR3 totals 14 residues. The CDR3 DNA reads TGTGCCAGCAGTTTTCTTGGTGCTAACTATGGCTACACCTTC. Translated, it gives CASSFLGANYGYTF.

The chain employs TRBV6-6 and TRBJ1-2, with unresolved D. CDR3 length equals 15 residues. Per the germline V gene, CDR1 is MNHNY and CDR2 is SVGAGI (reference sequence). Trimming took off 2 bases at V and 1 base at J, with 11 bases between the two ends. The CDR3 sequence is CASSYESAVNYGYTF. DNA of the CDR3: TGTGCCAGCAGTTACGAGTCCGCGGTTAACTATGGCTACACCTTC.

This clone came up a few times. The chain is built from TRBV29-1 and TRBJ1-3; D unresolved. The CDR3 has 13 residues. Germline values: CDR1 SQVTM, CDR2 ANQGSEA. V lost 6 bases to trimming and J lost 1 base, with 10 bases between them. The CDR3 is CSVAHMSGNTIYF. CDR3 nucleotide sequence: TGCAGCGTGGCACACATGTCTGGAAACACCATATATTTT.

This chain links TRBV29-1 with TRBJ1-2; D unclear. The length of the CDR3 is 14 residues. The V end lost 1 base, the J end lost 3 bases, and 12 bases lay between the germline ends. Per germline, CDR1 SQVTM and CDR2 ANQGSEA. The CDR3 loop is CSVEGGFVDYGYTF. The CDR3 DNA reads TGCAGCGTTGAAGGGGGATTCGTTGACTATGGCTACACCTTC. Filled out from reference TRBV29-1 and TRBJ1-2, the complete variable domain reads SAVISQKPSRDICQRGTSLTIQCQVDSQVTMMFWYRQQPGQSLTLIATANQGSEATYESGFVIDKFPISRPNLTFSTLTVSNMSPEDSSIYLCSVEGGFVDYGYTFGSGTRLTVV.

The chain links TRBV5-1 to TRBJ2-3, with TRBD1 matching over 7 bases. Germline CDR1 and CDR2: SGHRS and YFSETQ. The CDR3 totals 14 residues. V shed 4 bases, J shed 2 bases, and the junction held 4 bases outside the gene matches. In nucleotides, the CDR3 is TGCGCCAGCAGCCCGGGACAGCACACAGATACGCAGTATTTT. The encoded protein is CASSPGQHTDTQYF.

V gene TRBV7-2 combines with J gene TRBJ2-4, with TRBD1 matching 7 bases. V was clipped by 4 bases and J by 10 bases; unmatched bases: 10. This CDR3 has 14 residues. CDR1 is SGHTA and CDR2 is FQGNSA in the germline V gene. Here the CDR3 reads CASSSTRQGAIQYF. The DNA of the CDR3 is TGTGCCAGCAGCTCAACCCGACAGGGAGCTATTCAGTACTTC.

The rearrangement uses TRBV7-2 and TRBJ2-1; either TRBD1 or TRBD2 may supply D (5 bases each). Germline assignment: CDR1 SGHTA and CDR2 FQGNSA. CDR3 length: 12 amino acids. V dropped 5 bases and J dropped 8 bases, with 10 bases sitting between them. The CDR3 reads CASSIRGDEQFF. Written as DNA, the CDR3 is TGTGCCAGCAGCATCAGAGGGGATGAGCAGTTCTTC.

The chain employs TRBV7-9 and TRBJ1-5, with 7 nucleotides matching TRBD1. Germline CDR1 is SEHNR and CDR2 is FQNEAQ (reference sequence). Trimming took 3 bases from V and 0 from J; bases not matched to a gene: 14. CDR3 size: 19 residues. Here the CDR3 reads CASSFGAGAGGYSNQPQHF. Here the CDR3 DNA reads TGTGCCAGCAGCTTTGGAGCAGGGGCAGGGGGTTATAGCAATCAGCCCCAGCATTTT. The variable domain in full, completed from reference TRBV7-9 and TRBJ1-5, reads DTGVSQNPRHKITKRGQNVTFRCDPISEHNRLYWYRQTLGQGPEFLTYFQNEAQLEKSRLLSDRFSAERPKGSFSTLEIQRTEQGDSAMYLCASSFGAGAGGYSNQPQHFGDGTRLSIL.

This clone has only one observation. This chain connects TRBV6-1 to TRBJ1-1; 7 bases line up with TRBD1. With 8 bases clipped from V and 0 bases from J, the junction kept 3 bases outside the gene matches. CDR3 size: 13 residues. Per germline, CDR1 MNHNS and CDR2 SASEGT. The CDR3 region has the DNA TGTGCCAGCGCCGGGACAGTGAACACTGAAGCTTTCTTT. Its protein is CASAGTVNTEAFF.

This clone was recorded many times. The rearrangement joins TRBV30 to TRBJ2-7, with D perhaps being TRBD1 or TRBD2 (5 bases each). Germline assignment: CDR1 GTSNPN and CDR2 SVGIG (reference sequence). The CDR3 spans 14 residues. The ends were cut back, 2 bases at V and 0 bases at J, with 11 bases in the middle. The CDR3 nucleotides read TGTGCCTGGAGTCGGGGCGGAAGCTCCTACGAGCAGTACTTC. This encodes CAWSRGGSSYEQYF. The entire variable domain, with the rest obtained from reference TRBV30 and TRBJ2-7, is as follows: SQTIHQWPATLVQPVGSPLSLECTVEGTSNPNLYWYRQAAGRGLQLLFYSVGIGQISSEVPQNLSASRPQDRQFILSSKKLLLSDSGFYLCAWSRGGSSYEQYFGPGTRLTVT.

Of note for this clone: Other DNA sequences in the sample encode the same CDR3. The chain joins TRBV5-1 to TRBJ2-5, with D hard to call. The CDR3 has 14 residues. Trimming shortened V by 0 bases and J by 1 base, and 7 bases separated the two germline ends. Germline values: CDR1 SGHRS, CDR2 YFSETQ. For the CDR3, the DNA is TGCGCCAGCAGCTTGGTCGGCAGCCAAGAGACCCAGTACTTC. This gives the protein CASSLVGSQETQYF.